These 15 T cell receptor beta chains share one sample of origin, sequenced in a study of blood T cell repertoires in COVID-19. Generated by immunoSEQ multiplex PCR, the TCRdb table keeps only in-frame clones and is missing some. Among 150,000 to 200,000 clones, 80% to 90% were seen once, and the ten largest hold roughly 8.6%. Material: peripheral blood. The receptors stem from a man between 60 and 75 years old with acute or convalescent COVID-19.

This sequence joins TRBV5-4 and TRBJ2-3; 13 bases line up with TRBD2. J gave up 3 bases and V 3 bases, and 4 bases lay outside the gene matches. The CDR3 covers 16 residues. The germline V gene encodes CDR1 SGHNT and CDR2 YYREEE (reference sequence). CDR3 protein: CASSSGTSGNTDTQYF. The CDR3 nucleotides are TGTGCCAGCAGCTCCGGGACTAGCGGGAATACAGATACGCAGTATTTT. The whole variable domain, remainder taken from reference TRBV5-4 and TRBJ2-3, is ETGVTQSPTHLIKTRGQQVTLRCSSQSGHNTVSWYQQALGQGPQFIFQYYREEENGRGNFPPRFSGLQFPNYSSELNVNALELDDSALYLCASSSGTSGNTDTQYFGPGTRLTVL.

The V and J genes are TRBV5-6 and TRBJ2-7; D may be TRBD2 (6 bases). V was pared by 4 bases and J by 5 bases, with 16 bases between. Germline CDR1 SGHDT, CDR2 YYEEEE. This CDR3 has 14 residues. CDR3 sequence: CASSLRAGLDEQYF. The DNA for the CDR3 is TGTGCCAGCAGCCTGCGGGCGGGACTGGACGAGCAGTACTTC.

The chain carries TRBV7-6 and TRBJ2-1; D may be TRBD2 (6 bases). Per germline, CDR1 SGHVS and CDR2 FNYEAQ. This CDR3 is built from 17 residues. V was clipped by 5 bases and J by 0 bases, with 17 bases between them. CDR3 bases: TGTGCCAGCAGCCTGGATCCCCCCGGGAGCTCCTACAATGAGCAGTTCTTC. Its translation: CASSLDPPGSSYNEQFF.

This clone was counted a single time. V and J are TRBV5-1 and TRBJ2-3; D perhaps matches TRBD1 (7 bases). CDR1 is SGHRS and CDR2 is YFSETQ in the germline V gene. The CDR3 has 13 residues. V lost 7 bases and J lost 3, with 12 bases in between. The DNA of the CDR3 is TGCGCCAGCGAGTCAGGGGGGACAGATACGCAGTATTTT. Translated, it gives CASESGGTDTQYF.

The chain joins TRBV28 to TRBJ1-6, with unresolved D. V shed 6 bases and J shed 4 bases, with 13 bases lying between them. CDR3 length equals 15 residues. In germline, CDR1 is MDHEN, CDR2 SYDVKM. Here the CDR3 reads CASSPSSAYNSPLHF. CDR3 in DNA: TGTGCCAGCAGCCCGAGTTCCGCTTATAATTCACCCCTCCACTTT.

The chain recombines TRBV27 with TRBJ1-2; TRBD1 agrees at 9 bases. CDR3 size: 15 residues. The V gene end was trimmed by 5 bases and the J gene end by 4 bases; junction bases not matched to a gene: 8. The germline V gene has CDR1 MNHEY and CDR2 SMNVEV (reference sequence). CDR3 region: CASSPGQGRRYGYTF. CDR3 DNA: TGTGCCAGCAGTCCCGGACAGGGGAGACGCTATGGCTACACCTTC.

This chain links TRBV27 with TRBJ1-4; the D is unclear. Trimming removed 7 bases at V and 10 bases at J, with 7 bases between. From germline, CDR1 is MNHEY and CDR2 SMNVEV (reference sequence). The CDR3 consists of 10 residues. The CDR3 sequence is CASTGGKLFF. CDR3 DNA: TGTGCCAGCACCGGCGGAAAACTGTTTTTT.

The chain links TRBV28 to TRBJ1-2, with 7 positions matching TRBD1. V trimming: 10 bases; J trimming: 4 bases; junction bases outside the gene matches: 6. Germline CDR1 MDHEN, CDR2 SYDVKM. This CDR3 comprises 12 residues. The CDR3 here is CATRQGFYGYTF. CDR3 DNA: TGTGCCACAAGACAGGGTTTCTATGGCTACACCTTC.

The chain uses TRBV9 and TRBJ2-4; 7 nucleotides agree with TRBD1. The germline V gene encodes CDR1 SGDLS and CDR2 YYNGEE. Trimming removed 4 bases from V and 6 bases from J; junction bases left unmatched: 7. The CDR3 is 14 amino acids. CDR3 in amino acids: CASSRQGSGNIQYF. CDR3 in DNA: TGTGCCAGCAGCCGACAGGGTAGTGGAAACATTCAGTACTTC.

V gene TRBV19 combines with J gene TRBJ2-1; TRBD2 matches at 9 bases. Germline CDR1 and CDR2: LNHDA and SQIVND (reference sequence). This CDR3 is built from 14 residues. The V segment lost 4 bases and the J segment 5 bases; nucleotides outside the gene matches: 3. The CDR3 bases are TGTGCCAGTAGTAAGGTAGCGGGAGACAATGAGCAGTTCTTC. Amino acids: CASSKVAGDNEQFF. Together with reference TRBV19 and TRBJ2-1, the CDR3 gives the full variable domain: DGGITQSPKYLFRKEGQNVTLSCEQNLNHDAMYWYRQDPGQGLRLIYYSQIVNDFQKGDIAEGYSVSREKKESFPLTVTSAQKNPTAFYLCASSKVAGDNEQFFGPGTRLTVL.

The chain uses TRBV21-1 and TRBJ2-3; the D call of TRBD1 is as the table states it, not checked on the DNA. TRBV21-1 is designated a pseudogene. This CDR3 has 16 residues. CDR3 in amino acids: CASSKGDRGSTDTQYF. The CDR3 region has the DNA TGTGCCAGCAGCAAAGGGGACAGGGGGAGCACAGATACGCAGTATTTT.

CDR3 nucleotides: TGTGCCAGCCACGGTGGCGGGCCTAATGAAAAACTGTTTTTT. Its translation is CASHGGGPNEKLFF. V and J are TRBV6-5 and TRBJ1-4, with D hard to call. V was cut by 8 bases and J by 3 bases, with 13 bases left in between. CDR3 length: 14 amino acids. Germline V gives CDR1 MNHEY, CDR2 SVGAGI.

The chain links TRBV9 to TRBJ2-3; 7 positions agree with TRBD1. In germline, CDR1 is SGDLS, CDR2 YYNGEE. The ends lost 3 bases at V and 4 bases at J; junction bases unmatched: 14. The CDR3 is 17 residues long. The CDR3 spells CASSASPTGNRADTQYF. The CDR3 bases are TGTGCCAGCAGCGCCTCTCCGACAGGGAATAGGGCAGATACGCAGTATTTT.

The table lists this clone with a count of one. V and J are TRBV5-8 and TRBJ1-5; 7 positions agree with TRBD1. The germline V gene encodes CDR1 SGHTS and CDR2 YDEGEE. CDR3 length: 13 amino acids. The J segment lost 4 bases and the V segment lost 4 bases, leaving 2 bases of the junction unmatched. The CDR3 nucleotides read TGTGCCAGCAGCACACAGGGGAATCAGCCCCAGCATTTT. Its protein is CASSTQGNQPQHF.

The CDR3 here is CASSPLGAGGRETQYF. The CDR3, as DNA: TGTGCCAGCAGCCCCCTGGGAGCGGGAGGGCGGGAGACCCAGTACTTC. The chain combines TRBV9 with TRBJ2-5; 10 bases map to TRBD2. The CDR3 runs 16 residues. V lost 4 bases, J lost 5 bases, and 11 bases stayed unmatched. Germline CDR1 reads SGDLS; CDR2 reads YYNGEE. The whole variable domain, remainder taken from reference TRBV9 and TRBJ2-5, is DSGVTQTPKHLITATGQRVTLRCSPRSGDLSVYWYQQSLDQGLQFLIQYYNGEERAKGNILERFSAQQFPDLHSELNLSSLELGDSALYFCASSPLGAGGRETQYFGPGTRLLVL.